The 7 T cell receptor beta chains listed next were all sequenced from one sample in a study of shared clonotypes between healthy human individuals. Assay: immunoSEQ multiplex PCR; the TCRdb copy retains only in-frame clones and omits some. The sample contains about 990,000 clones, 75% to 80% of which appear only once. The sequenced sample was memory CD4+ T cells from PBMCs. The subset was: CD45RA-negative fraction. These receptor sequences come from a man between 18 and 35 years old in good health. Some clones in this sample may be carry-over from other donors' samples.

The chain couples TRBV27 to TRBJ2-4; tentative D call: TRBD2 (7 bases). Between the trimmed V and J ends, which lost 5 bases and 8 bases, there was a span of 13 bases. The germline V gene encodes CDR1 MNHEY and CDR2 SMNVEV (reference sequence). The CDR3 is made up of 13 amino acids. The CDR3 DNA is TGTGCCAGCAGTAGGGGGGGTGGAGACATTCAGTACTTC. Its protein product is CASSRGGGDIQYF.

The rearrangement uses TRBV23-1 and TRBJ2-7, with D unclear. TRBV23-1 is classed as an ORF, of uncertain function. V was pared by 2 bases and J by 3 bases, with 5 bases between. The CDR3 consists of 12 residues. The CDR3 DNA reads TGCGCCAGCAGTCAAAAGTACTACGAGCAGTACTTC. Its translation is CASSQKYYEQYF.

The chain uses TRBV7-9 and TRBJ2-1, with 7 nucleotides matching TRBD1. Germline lookup yields CDR1 SEHNR and CDR2 FQNEAQ (reference sequence). The CDR3 has 12 residues. The ends lost 6 bases at V and 12 bases at J; junction bases unmatched: 8. CDR3 sequence reads: CASSSAGQVQFF. For the CDR3, the DNA is TGTGCCAGCAGTTCCGCCGGACAGGTGCAGTTCTTC.

This rearrangement joins TRBV6-1 to TRBJ1-1; 8 bases align to TRBD1. V dropped 0 bases and J dropped 4; count of bases not matched to a gene: 4. Per the germline V gene, CDR1 is MNHNS and CDR2 is SASEGT. The CDR3 extends over 15 amino acids. In nucleotides, the CDR3 is TGTGCCAGCAGTGAAGCGCAGGGGGCAAGCACTGAAGCTTTCTTT. It encodes CASSEAQGASTEAFF.

This clone was seen many times. In DNA form, the CDR3 reads TGTGCCAGCAGCTCTCCCCGGGGCAACAATGAGCAGTTCTTC. It specifies CASSSPRGNNEQFF. The chain employs TRBV7-2 and TRBJ2-1; either TRBD1 or TRBD2 may fit D (5 bases each). The CDR3 runs 14 residues. V was trimmed by 4 bases and J by 5 bases, leaving 12 bases between them. Germline lookup yields CDR1 SGHTA and CDR2 FQGNSA.

This clone has just a few counts. V gene TRBV19 combines with J gene TRBJ1-3; no clear D gene. Trimming pared 8 bases from V and 0 bases from J, leaving 11 bases between. The CDR3 consists of 14 residues. Germline CDR1 is LNHDA and CDR2 is SQIVND (reference sequence). DNA for the CDR3: TGTGCCAGTCTCTACAGAAGCTCTGGAAACACCATATATTTT. It specifies CASLYRSSGNTIYF. The whole variable domain, filled in from reference TRBV19 and TRBJ1-3, reads DGGITQSPKYLFRKEGQNVTLSCEQNLNHDAMYWYRQDPGQGLRLIYYSQIVNDFQKGDIAEGYSVSREKKESFPLTVTSAQKNPTAFYLCASLYRSSGNTIYFGEGSWLTVV.

The V and J genes are TRBV7-2 and TRBJ2-1; D may be TRBD2 (6 bases). The germline gives CDR1 SGHTA, CDR2 FQGNSA. The V end lost 5 bases, the J end lost 0 bases, and 14 bases lay between the germline ends. The length of the CDR3 is 16 residues. CDR3 region: CASSPSAGSSYNEQFF. In DNA, the CDR3 is TGTGCCAGCAGCCCTAGCGCGGGGAGCTCCTACAATGAGCAGTTCTTC.